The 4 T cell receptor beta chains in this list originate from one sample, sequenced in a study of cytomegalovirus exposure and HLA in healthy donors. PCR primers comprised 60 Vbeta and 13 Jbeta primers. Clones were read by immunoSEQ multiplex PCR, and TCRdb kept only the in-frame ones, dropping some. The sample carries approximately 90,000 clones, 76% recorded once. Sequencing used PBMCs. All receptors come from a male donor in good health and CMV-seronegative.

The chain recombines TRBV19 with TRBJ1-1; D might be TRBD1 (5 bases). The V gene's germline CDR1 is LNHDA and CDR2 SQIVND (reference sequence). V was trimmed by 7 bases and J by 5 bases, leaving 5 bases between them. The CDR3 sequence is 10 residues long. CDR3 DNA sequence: TGTGCCAGTAAGGGGACTGAAGCTTTCTTT. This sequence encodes CASKGTEAFF.

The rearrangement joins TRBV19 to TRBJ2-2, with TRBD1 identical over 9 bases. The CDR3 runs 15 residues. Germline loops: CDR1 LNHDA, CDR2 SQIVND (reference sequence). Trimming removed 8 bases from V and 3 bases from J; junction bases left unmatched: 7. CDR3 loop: CASRDRDGYTGELFF. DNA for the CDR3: TGTGCCAGTCGGGACAGGGACGGGTACACCGGGGAGCTGTTTTTT.

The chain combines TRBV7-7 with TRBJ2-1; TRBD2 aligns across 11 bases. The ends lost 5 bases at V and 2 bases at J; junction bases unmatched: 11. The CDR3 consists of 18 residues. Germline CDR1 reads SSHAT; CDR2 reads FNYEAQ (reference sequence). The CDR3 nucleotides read TGTGCCAGCAGCCCGCTAGCGGGAGGTTCTTCCCCCTACAATGAGCAGTTCTTC. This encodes CASSPLAGGSSPYNEQFF.

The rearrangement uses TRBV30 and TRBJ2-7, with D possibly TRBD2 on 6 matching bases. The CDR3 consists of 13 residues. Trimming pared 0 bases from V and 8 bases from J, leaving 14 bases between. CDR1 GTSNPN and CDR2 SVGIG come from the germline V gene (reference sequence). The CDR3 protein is CAWSVPGGIKQYF. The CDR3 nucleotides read TGTGCCTGGAGTGTGCCCGGGGGTATCAAGCAGTACTTC.